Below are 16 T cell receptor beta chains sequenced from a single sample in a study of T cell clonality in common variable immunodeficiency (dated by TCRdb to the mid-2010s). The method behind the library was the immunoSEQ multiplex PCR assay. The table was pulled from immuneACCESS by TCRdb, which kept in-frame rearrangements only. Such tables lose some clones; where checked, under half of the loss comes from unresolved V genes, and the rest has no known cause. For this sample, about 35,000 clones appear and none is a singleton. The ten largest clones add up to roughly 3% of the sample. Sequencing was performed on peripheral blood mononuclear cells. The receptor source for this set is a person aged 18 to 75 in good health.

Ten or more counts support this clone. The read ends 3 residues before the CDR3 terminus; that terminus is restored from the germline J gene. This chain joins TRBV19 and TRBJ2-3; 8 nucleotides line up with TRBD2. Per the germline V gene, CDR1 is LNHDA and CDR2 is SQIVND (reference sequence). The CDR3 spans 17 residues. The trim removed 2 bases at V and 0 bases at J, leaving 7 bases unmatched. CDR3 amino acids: CASSIPSGSPSTDTQYF. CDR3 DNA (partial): TGTGCCAGTAGTATACCGAGCGGGAGCCCCAGCACAGATACG. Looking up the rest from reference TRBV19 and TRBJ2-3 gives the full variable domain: DGGITQSPKYLFRKEGQNVTLSCEQNLNHDAMYWYRQDPGQGLRLIYYSQIVNDFQKGDIAEGYSVSREKKESFPLTVTSAQKNPTAFYLCASSIPSGSPSTDTQYFGPGTRLTVL.

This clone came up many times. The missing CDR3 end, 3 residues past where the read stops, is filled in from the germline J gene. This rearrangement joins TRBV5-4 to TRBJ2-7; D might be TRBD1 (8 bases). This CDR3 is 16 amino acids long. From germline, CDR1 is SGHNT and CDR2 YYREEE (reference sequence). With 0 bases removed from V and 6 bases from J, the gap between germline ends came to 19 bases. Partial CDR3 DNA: TGTGCCAGCAGCTTGGGGCTCTTAACAGGGGGGGGCGAG. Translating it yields CASSLGLLTGGGE. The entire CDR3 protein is CASSLGLLTGGGEQYF.

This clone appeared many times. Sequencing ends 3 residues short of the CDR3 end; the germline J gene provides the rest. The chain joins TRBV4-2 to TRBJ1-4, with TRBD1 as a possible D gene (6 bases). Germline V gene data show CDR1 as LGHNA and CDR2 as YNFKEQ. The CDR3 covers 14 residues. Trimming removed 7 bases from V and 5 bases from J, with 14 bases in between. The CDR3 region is CASTTRGRNEKLFF. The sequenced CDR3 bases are TGTGCCAGCACTACGAGGGGGAGGAATGAAAAA.

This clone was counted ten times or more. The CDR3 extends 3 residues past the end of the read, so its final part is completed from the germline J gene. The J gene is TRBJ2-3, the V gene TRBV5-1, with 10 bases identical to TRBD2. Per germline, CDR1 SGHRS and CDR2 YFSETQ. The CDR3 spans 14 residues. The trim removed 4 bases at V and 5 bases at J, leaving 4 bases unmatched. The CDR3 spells CASSHRTSGDTQYF. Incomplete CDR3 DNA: TGCGCCAGCAGCCACCGGACTAGCGGAGATACG.

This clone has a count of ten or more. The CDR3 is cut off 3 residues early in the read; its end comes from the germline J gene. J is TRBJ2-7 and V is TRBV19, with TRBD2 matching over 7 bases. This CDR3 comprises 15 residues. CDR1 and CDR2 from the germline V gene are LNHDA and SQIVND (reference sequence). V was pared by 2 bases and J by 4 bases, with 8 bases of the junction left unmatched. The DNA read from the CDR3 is TGTGCCAGTAGTATACCCGGCGGGAGTCTATACGAG. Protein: CASSIPGGSLYE. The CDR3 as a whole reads CASSIPGGSLYEQYF.

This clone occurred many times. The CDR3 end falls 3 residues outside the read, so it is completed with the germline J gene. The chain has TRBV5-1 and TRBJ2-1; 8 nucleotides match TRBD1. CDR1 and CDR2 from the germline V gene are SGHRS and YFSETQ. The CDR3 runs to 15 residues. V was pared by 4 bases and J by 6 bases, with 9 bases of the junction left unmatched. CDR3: CASSRVGDRSNEQFF. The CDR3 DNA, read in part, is TGCGCCAGCAGCCGCGTCGGGGACAGGTCCAATGAG. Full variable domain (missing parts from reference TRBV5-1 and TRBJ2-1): KAGVTQTPRYLIKTRGQQVTLSCSPISGHRSVSWYQQTPGQGLQFLFEYFSETQRNKGNFPGRFSGRQFSNSRSEMNVSTLELGDSALYLCASSRVGDRSNEQFFGPGTRLTVL.

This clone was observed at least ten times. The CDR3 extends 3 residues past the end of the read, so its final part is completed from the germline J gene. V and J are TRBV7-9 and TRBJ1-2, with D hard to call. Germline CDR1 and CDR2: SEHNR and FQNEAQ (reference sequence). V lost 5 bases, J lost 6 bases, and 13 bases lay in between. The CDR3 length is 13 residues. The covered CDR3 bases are TGTGCCAGCAGCCCCCCAGGATGGAATGGC. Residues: CASSPPGWNG. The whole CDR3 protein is CASSPPGWNGYTF.

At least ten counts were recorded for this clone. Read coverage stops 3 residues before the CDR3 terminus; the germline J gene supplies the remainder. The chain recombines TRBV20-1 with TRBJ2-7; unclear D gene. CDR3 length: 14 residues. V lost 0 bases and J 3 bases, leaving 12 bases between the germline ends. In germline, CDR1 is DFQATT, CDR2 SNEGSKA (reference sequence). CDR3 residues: CSARDLTYFYEQYF. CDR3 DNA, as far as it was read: TGCAGTGCTAGAGACTTGACTTATTTCTACGAG.

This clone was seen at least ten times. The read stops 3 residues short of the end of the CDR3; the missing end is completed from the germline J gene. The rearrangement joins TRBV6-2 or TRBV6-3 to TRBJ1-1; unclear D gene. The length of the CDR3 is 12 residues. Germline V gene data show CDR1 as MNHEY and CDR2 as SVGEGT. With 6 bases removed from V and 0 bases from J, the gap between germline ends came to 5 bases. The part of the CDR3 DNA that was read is TGTGCCAGCAGGAGGGTGAACACTGAA. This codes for CASRRVNTE. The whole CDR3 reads CASRRVNTEAFF.

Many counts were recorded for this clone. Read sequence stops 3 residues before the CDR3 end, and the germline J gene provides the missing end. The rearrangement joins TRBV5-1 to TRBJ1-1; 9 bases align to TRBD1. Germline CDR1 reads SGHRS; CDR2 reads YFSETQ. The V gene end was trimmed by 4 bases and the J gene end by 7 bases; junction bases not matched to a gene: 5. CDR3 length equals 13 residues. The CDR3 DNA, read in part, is TGCGCCAGCAGCGTTACAGGGGGCGTTGAA. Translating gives CASSVTGGVE. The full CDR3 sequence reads CASSVTGGVEAFF.

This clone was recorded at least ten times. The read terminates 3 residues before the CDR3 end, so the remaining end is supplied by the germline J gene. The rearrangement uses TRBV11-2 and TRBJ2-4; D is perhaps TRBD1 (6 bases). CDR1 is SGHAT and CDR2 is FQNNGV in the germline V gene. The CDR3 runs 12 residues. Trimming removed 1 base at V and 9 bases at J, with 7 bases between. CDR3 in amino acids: CASSLGDTIQYF. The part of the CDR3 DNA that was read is TGTGCCAGCAGCTTAGGGGACACCATT.

The chain's CDR3 is CASSPALDYGYTF. Partial CDR3 DNA: TGTGCCAGCTCACCAGCCCTAGACTATGGC. The chain carries TRBV18 and TRBJ1-2; D is unclear. The read gets to within 3 residues of the CDR3 end, and the germline J gene fills in the rest. V was pared by 2 bases and J by 3 bases, with 7 bases between. Per germline, CDR1 KGHSH and CDR2 LQKENI. The CDR3 is 13 amino acids.

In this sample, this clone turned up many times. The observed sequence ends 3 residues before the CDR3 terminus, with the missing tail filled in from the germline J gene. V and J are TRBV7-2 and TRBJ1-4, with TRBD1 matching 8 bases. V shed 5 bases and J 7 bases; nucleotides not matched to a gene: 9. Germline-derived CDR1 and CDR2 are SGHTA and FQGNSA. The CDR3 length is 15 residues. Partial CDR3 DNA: TGTGCCAGCAGCGAACAAGGGACAGGCCGTGAAAAA. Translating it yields CASSEQGTGREK. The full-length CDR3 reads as CASSEQGTGREKLFF.

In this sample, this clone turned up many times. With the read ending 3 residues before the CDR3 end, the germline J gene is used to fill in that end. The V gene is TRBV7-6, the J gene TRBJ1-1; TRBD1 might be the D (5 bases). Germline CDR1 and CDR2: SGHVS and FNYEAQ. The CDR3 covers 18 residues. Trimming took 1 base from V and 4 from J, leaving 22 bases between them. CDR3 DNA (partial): TGTGCCAGCAGCTTAGGGGCTCCGGGGGGGAGAGGTGGCACTGAA. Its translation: CASSLGAPGGRGGTE. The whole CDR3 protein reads CASSLGAPGGRGGTEAFF.

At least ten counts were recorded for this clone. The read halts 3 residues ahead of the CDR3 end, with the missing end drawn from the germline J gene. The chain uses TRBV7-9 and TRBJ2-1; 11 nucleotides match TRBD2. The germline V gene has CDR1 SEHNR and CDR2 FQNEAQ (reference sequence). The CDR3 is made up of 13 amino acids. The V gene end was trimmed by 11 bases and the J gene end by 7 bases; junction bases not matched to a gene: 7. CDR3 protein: CAGGTSGWNEQFF. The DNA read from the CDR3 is TGTGCCGGAGGGACTAGCGGATGGAATGAG. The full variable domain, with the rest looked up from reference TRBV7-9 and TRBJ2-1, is DTGVSQNPRHKITKRGQNVTFRCDPISEHNRLYWYRQTLGQGPEFLTYFQNEAQLEKSRLLSDRFSAERPKGSFSTLEIQRTEQGDSAMYLCAGGTSGWNEQFFGPGTRLTVL.

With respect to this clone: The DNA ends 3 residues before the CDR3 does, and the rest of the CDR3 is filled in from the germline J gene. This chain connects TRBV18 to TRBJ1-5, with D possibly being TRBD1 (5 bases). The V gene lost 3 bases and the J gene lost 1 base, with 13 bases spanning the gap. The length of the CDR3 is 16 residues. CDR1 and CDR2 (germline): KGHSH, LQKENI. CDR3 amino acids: CASSPVWGFSNQPQHF. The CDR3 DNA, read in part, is TGTGCCAGCTCACCCGTTTGGGGCTTCAGCAATCAGCCC.